This entry features one TCR beta chain sequence. The entry originates in a study of blood T cell repertoires in COVID-19. Study overall: Samples taken during acute and convalescent COVID-19 were collected in the United States, Italy and Spain. T cells, B-cell-depleted T cells, or PBMCs provided the cDNA or gDNA that served as material.

The V end lost 8 bases, the J end lost 6 bases, and 24 bases lay between the germline ends. Germline values: CDR1 WSHSY, CDR2 SAAADI. This CDR3 has 16 residues. Original analysis: Amplification of reference gene primers was used by the study to estimate nucleated cell counts. Sequenced by immunoSEQ multiplex PCR; TCRdb stores in-frame clones only, minus some. V and J calls and clone size are as listed in that table; D and trimming were resolved from the DNA. The data hold about 83,000 clones, with roughly 82% observed a single time. Sequences were obtained from peripheral blood. This TCR derives from a middle-aged man with active COVID-19. The chain combines TRBV10-2 with TRBJ2-3, with a weak D call TRBD1 (5 bases). The CDR3, as DNA: TGCGCCAGCTCTCGCCAGGGAAGACGCCACCGTGATACGCAGTATTTT. This translates into CASSRQGRRHRDTQYF.